The 21 T cell receptor beta chains presented below share a single source sample, sequenced in a study of cytomegalovirus exposure and HLA in healthy donors. Primers: 60 Vbeta forward and 13 Jbeta reverse. Using immunoSEQ multiplex PCR, the repertoire was profiled, and TCRdb retains in-frame clones only, with some absent. In all, the sample yields tens of thousands of clones. Sample: PBMCs. Source of these receptors: a man aged 18 to 29 in good health and CMV-seropositive.

This chain uses TRBV18 with TRBJ2-7; TRBD1 aligns across 9 bases. Trimming took 6 bases from V and 5 from J; bases not matched to a gene: 2. This CDR3 spans 12 amino acids. Germline CDR1 and CDR2: KGHSH and LQKENI. The CDR3 protein is CASSRTGDEQYF. Here the CDR3 DNA reads TGTGCCAGCTCCCGGACAGGGGACGAGCAGTACTTC.

The chain recombines TRBV28 with TRBJ1-5; 12 bases align to TRBD1. The germline CDR1 and CDR2 sequences are MDHEN and SYDVKM. V lost 1 base to trimming and J lost 0 bases; unmatched junction nucleotides: 10. CDR3 length: 20 amino acids. The CDR3 region is CASSLSGTGGFHFSNQPQHF. The CDR3 nucleotides are TGTGCCAGCAGTTTATCTGGGACAGGGGGCTTTCATTTTAGCAATCAGCCCCAGCATTTT.

The chain joins TRBV28 to TRBJ1-4; 8 positions match TRBD1. CDR1 is MDHEN, CDR2 SYDVKM, per germline. This CDR3 is 15 amino acids long. Germline trimming cut 6 bases from V and 7 bases from J; bases unmatched to any gene: 10. The chain's CDR3 is CASRGSDRVGEKLFF. CDR3 coding DNA: TGTGCCAGCAGGGGGTCGGACAGGGTTGGTGAAAAACTGTTTTTT. Combining the CDR3 with reference TRBV28 and TRBJ1-4 gives the whole variable domain DVKVTQSSRYLVKRTGEKVFLECVQDMDHENMFWYRQDPGLGLRLIYFSYDVKMKEKGDIPEGYSVSREKKERFSLILESASTNQTSMYLCASRGSDRVGEKLFFGSGTQLSVL.

This rearrangement joins TRBV6-1 to TRBJ2-5; perhaps TRBD2 as D (7 bases). CDR1 and CDR2 from the germline V gene are MNHNS and SASEGT. CDR3 length: 14 residues. Trimming removed 3 bases from V and 2 bases from J, with 10 bases in between. In DNA, the CDR3 is TGTGCCAGCAGTGACAGGGGAGGGCAAGAGACCCAGTACTTC. It is translated as CASSDRGGQETQYF.

This chain links TRBV6-6 with TRBJ2-2; possibly TRBD2 for D (6 bases). This CDR3 spans 13 amino acids. Trimming stripped 8 bases from V and 7 bases from J, with 14 bases between. The germline V gene encodes CDR1 MNHNY and CDR2 SVGAGI (reference sequence). In nucleotides, the CDR3 is TGTGCCAGCGCGGGGAGAGATGACGGGGAGCTGTTTTTT. It encodes CASAGRDDGELFF.

The chain employs TRBV7-9 and TRBJ2-7; 7 nucleotides match TRBD1. After removal of 4 bases from V and 5 bases from J, the junction contained 8 bases not matched to a gene. This CDR3 contains 14 residues. Germline loops: CDR1 SEHNR, CDR2 FQNEAQ (reference sequence). The DNA of the CDR3 is TGTGCCAGCAGCTCAAAATTTACAGGGGACGAGCAGTACTTC. Protein sequence: CASSSKFTGDEQYF.

The V call is TRBV7-9, the J call TRBJ1-2; maybe TRBD1 (6 bases). V was shortened by 5 bases and J by 1 base, with 11 bases between the two germline ends. This CDR3 has 14 residues. Germline loops: CDR1 SEHNR, CDR2 FQNEAQ (reference sequence). In nucleotides, the CDR3 is TGTGCCAGCAGCCGGGACACCATTAACTATGGCTACACCTTC. It encodes CASSRDTINYGYTF.

The CDR3 is CAISESGTGANVLTF. For the CDR3, the DNA is TGTGCCATCAGTGAGTCTGGCACTGGGGCCAACGTCCTGACTTTC. The chain uses TRBV10-3 and TRBJ2-6; D is unclear. Germline V CDR1 and CDR2: ENHRY, SYGVKD. The V and J ends lost 0 bases and 2 bases respectively, with 5 bases between them. This CDR3 contains 15 residues.

This chain joins TRBV5-6 and TRBJ1-2; no reliable D call. Trimming cost V 4 bases and J 4 bases, with 8 bases left between them. CDR1 and CDR2 from the germline V gene are SGHDT and YYEEEE. The CDR3 consists of 12 residues. The CDR3 loop reads CASSGNSYGYTF. The CDR3 region has the DNA TGTGCCAGCAGCGGTAACAGCTATGGCTACACCTTC. Variable domain in full (rest from reference TRBV5-6 and TRBJ1-2): DAGVTQSPTHLIKTRGQQVTLRCSPKSGHDTVSWYQQALGQGPQFIFQYYEEEERQRGNFPDRFSGHQFPNYSSELNVNALLLGDSALYLCASSGNSYGYTFGSGTRLTVV.

Details on this clone: Other nucleotide sequences in the sample specify the same CDR3. CDR3 protein: CAAETGEGTETQYF. The DNA for the CDR3 is TGTGCCGCCGAGACAGGAGAAGGGACAGAGACCCAGTACTTC. The rearrangement joins TRBV7-9 to TRBJ2-5; the D gene is possibly TRBD1 (6 bases). The length of the CDR3 is 14 residues. The V and J ends lost 11 bases and 4 bases respectively, with 20 bases between them. Germline CDR1 reads SEHNR; CDR2 reads FQNEAQ (reference sequence).

V is TRBV28 and J is TRBJ1-1, with 9 bases fitting TRBD1. The CDR3 is made up of 14 amino acids. Per the germline V gene, CDR1 is MDHEN and CDR2 is SYDVKM. The trim removed 4 bases at V and 7 bases at J, leaving 7 bases unmatched. CDR3 in amino acids: CASSSHDRGNEAFF. The CDR3 region has the DNA TGTGCCAGCAGTTCCCATGACAGGGGGAATGAAGCTTTCTTT. Full variable domain (missing parts from reference TRBV28 and TRBJ1-1): DVKVTQSSRYLVKRTGEKVFLECVQDMDHENMFWYRQDPGLGLRLIYFSYDVKMKEKGDIPEGYSVSREKKERFSLILESASTNQTSMYLCASSSHDRGNEAFFGQGTRLTVV.

The chain employs TRBV5-1 and TRBJ2-1; TRBD2 matches 11 bases. The CDR3 runs to 16 residues. The J segment lost 8 bases and the V segment lost 0 bases, leaving 7 bases of the junction unmatched. The germline V gene encodes CDR1 SGHRS and CDR2 YFSETQ. In DNA form, the CDR3 reads TGCGCCAGCAGCTTGGATTTAGCGGGAGGGCGAGATGAGCAGTTCTTC. It specifies CASSLDLAGGRDEQFF. Drawing the rest from reference TRBV5-1 and TRBJ2-1, the complete variable domain is KAGVTQTPRYLIKTRGQQVTLSCSPISGHRSVSWYQQTPGQGLQFLFEYFSETQRNKGNFPGRFSGRQFSNSRSEMNVSTLELGDSALYLCASSLDLAGGRDEQFFGPGTRLTVL.

The chain links TRBV5-1 to TRBJ2-7; 7 bases line up with TRBD1. The V segment lost 0 bases and the J segment 3 bases; nucleotides outside the gene matches: 3. The CDR3 loop spans 14 amino acids. Germline CDR1 and CDR2: SGHRS and YFSETQ. This chain's CDR3 is CASSLEGQLYEQYF. CDR3 coding DNA: TGCGCCAGCAGCTTGGAGGGACAGCTCTACGAGCAGTACTTC.

V and J are TRBV11-2 and TRBJ2-3, with D unclear. Deletions cut 2 bases from V and 4 bases from J, with 16 bases between. There are 16 residues in the CDR3. In germline, CDR1 is SGHAT, CDR2 FQNNGV. In DNA form, the CDR3 reads TGTGCCAGCAGCTTAAATGGCCCTTCCCCCGCAGATACGCAGTATTTT. Protein: CASSLNGPSPADTQYF.

The chain joins TRBV19 to TRBJ1-5; D is unresolved. The CDR3 has 16 amino acids. Germline CDR1 and CDR2: LNHDA and SQIVND (reference sequence). Trimming took 2 bases from V and 5 from J, leaving 16 bases between them. The DNA of the CDR3 is TGTGCCAGTAGTATAAGCCCGCCCCCGGTGGATCAGCCCCAGCATTTT. It translates to CASSISPPPVDQPQHF.

The rearrangement joins TRBV27 to TRBJ2-5, with TRBD1 identical over 8 bases. Germline loops: CDR1 MNHEY, CDR2 SMNVEV (reference sequence). CDR3 length: 21 amino acids. V lost 4 bases, J lost 1 base, and 23 bases stayed unmatched. The CDR3 bases are TGTGCCAGCAGTTCCTACAAAACCACGCTAGTCCCACAGGGGGTCCAAGAGACCCAGTACTTC. Translation gives CASSSYKTTLVPQGVQETQYF.

This chain joins TRBV7-9 and TRBJ2-4; D is perhaps TRBD2 (5 bases). This CDR3 spans 17 amino acids. The V end lost 1 base, the J end lost 0 bases, and 13 bases lay between the germline ends. Per germline, CDR1 SEHNR and CDR2 FQNEAQ (reference sequence). The CDR3 region has the DNA TGTGCCAGCAGCTTAGATGGAGGCACAATAGCCAAAAACATTCAGTACTTC. Translation gives CASSLDGGTIAKNIQYF. The whole variable domain, filled in from reference TRBV7-9 and TRBJ2-4, reads DTGVSQNPRHKITKRGQNVTFRCDPISEHNRLYWYRQTLGQGPEFLTYFQNEAQLEKSRLLSDRFSAERPKGSFSTLEIQRTEQGDSAMYLCASSLDGGTIAKNIQYFGAGTRLSVL.

This chain joins TRBV19 and TRBJ2-3; 7 positions agree with TRBD1. Germline V gives CDR1 LNHDA, CDR2 SQIVND (reference sequence). J lost 10 bases, V lost 4 bases, and 5 bases had no gene match. The length of the CDR3 is 12 residues. The CDR3 nucleotides are TGTGCCAGTAGTACCCGACAGGGAGCGCAGTATTTT. The encoded protein is CASSTRQGAQYF.

The chain carries TRBV14 and TRBJ2-5; D ambiguous. Germline values: CDR1 SGHDN, CDR2 FVKESK. Trimming removed 0 bases at V and 7 bases at J, with 3 bases between. This CDR3 is built from 11 residues. The chain's CDR3 is CASSQDGTQYF. CDR3 in DNA: TGTGCCAGCAGCCAAGACGGGACCCAGTACTTC. The full variable domain, with the rest looked up from reference TRBV14 and TRBJ2-5, is EAGVTQFPSHSVIEKGQTVTLRCDPISGHDNLYWYRRVMGKEIKFLLHFVKESKQDESGMPNNRFLAERTGGTYSTLKVQPAELEDSGVYFCASSQDGTQYFGPGTRLLVL.

The V call is TRBV11-2, the J call TRBJ2-5; 7 bases are shared with TRBD1. V lost 4 bases and J lost 4; bases outside the gene matches: 3. Germline V gene lookup returns CDR1 SGHAT and CDR2 FQNNGV. The CDR3 extends over 13 amino acids. CDR3 loop: CASSSNRGETQYF. CDR3 nucleotides: TGTGCCAGCAGCTCGAACAGGGGAGAGACCCAGTACTTC.

The chain couples TRBV9 to TRBJ2-3, with no clear D. V was clipped by 0 bases and J by 2 bases, with 7 bases between them. This CDR3 is built from 14 residues. CDR1 and CDR2 (germline): SGDLS, YYNGEE. In DNA form, the CDR3 reads TGTGCCAGCAGCGTAGGTCAAAACACAGATACGCAGTATTTT. Amino acids: CASSVGQNTDTQYF.